This entry lists 15 T cell receptor beta chains sequenced from one sample in a study of neurological immune-mediated disorders. TCRdb passed the 5' RACE reads through MiXCR, listing each CDR3 protein once. The repertoire consists of more than 30,000 distinct CDR3 sequences, with about 4% occurring once and the leading ten covering 20% to 25%. The sequenced material came from CD4+ T cells from blood. These receptors all come from a woman aged 40 to 50 in good health.

This clonotype was detected ten times or more. The chain has TRBV20-1 and TRBJ2-2; D is unclear. V gave up 3 bases and J gave up 2 bases, with 4 bases separating them. In germline, CDR1 is DFQATT, CDR2 SNEGSKA (reference sequence). This CDR3 contains 12 residues. The CDR3 loop is CSASRNTGELFF. DNA for the CDR3: TGCAGTGCTAGCAGAAACACCGGGGAGCTGTTTTTT.

This clonotype was recorded many times. The chain recombines TRBV12-3 or TRBV12-4 with TRBJ1-2; no definite D call. The V gene lost 4 bases and the J gene lost 0 bases, with 6 bases spanning the gap. The CDR3 is 13 residues long. CDR3 DNA: TGTGCCAGCAGTTATGGTCCTAACTATGGCTACACCTTC. It yields the protein CASSYGPNYGYTF.

This clonotype was detected ten times or more. The rearrangement uses TRBV20-1 and TRBJ2-5; TRBD2 aligns across 8 bases. J was trimmed by 5 bases and V by 4 bases; bases with no gene match: 9. The germline V gene has CDR1 DFQATT and CDR2 SNEGSKA (reference sequence). The CDR3 spans 14 residues. CDR3 nucleotides: TGCAGTGCTATTGGGACTAGAACCCATGAGACCCAGTACTTC. Protein product: CSAIGTRTHETQYF.

There are many counts of this clonotype. This rearrangement joins TRBV20-1 to TRBJ1-1; D not certain. This CDR3 contains 11 residues. V dropped 8 bases and J dropped 0 bases, with 7 bases sitting between them. Germline lookup yields CDR1 DFQATT and CDR2 SNEGSKA (reference sequence). The CDR3 DNA sequence: TGCAGTCCCATAATGAACACTGAAGCTTTCTTT. Protein sequence: CSPIMNTEAFF.

This clonotype was observed many times. The rearrangement joins TRBV10-3 to TRBJ2-7; D gene uncertain. Trimming shortened V by 2 bases and J by 4 bases, and 6 bases separated the two germline ends. The CDR3 sequence is 12 residues long. The V gene's germline CDR1 is ENHRY and CDR2 SYGVKD. CDR3 bases: TGTGCCATCAGTGAGGAAGCGTACGAGCAGTACTTC. The encoded protein is CAISEEAYEQYF.

There are many counts of this clonotype. V is TRBV12-3 or TRBV12-4 and J is TRBJ1-5; D is uncertain. The CDR3 length is 15 residues. The V end lost 6 bases, the J end lost 0 bases, and 12 bases lay between the germline ends. The CDR3: CASRAGRYSNQPQHF. The CDR3 nucleotides read TGTGCCAGCAGGGCAGGACGTTATAGCAATCAGCCCCAGCATTTT.

This rearrangement joins TRBV12-3 or TRBV12-4 to TRBJ1-2; D is uncertain. V shed 7 bases and J shed 7 bases, with 10 bases lying between them. CDR3 length: 11 residues. CDR3 in amino acids: CASTPSFGYTF. The CDR3 DNA follows: TGTGCCAGCACCCCCTCCTTTGGCTACACCTTC.

This clonotype came up many times. The CDR3 spells CASSSKREGGTDTQYF. The CDR3 DNA reads as TGTGCCAGCAGCTCAAAGCGGGAGGGCGGCACAGATACGCAGTATTTT. The chain recombines TRBV7-2 with TRBJ2-3, with 10 bases matching TRBD2. The junction had 5 bases not matched to a gene; V was cut back by 4 bases and J by 1 base. The CDR3 has 16 amino acids. The germline gives CDR1 SGHTA, CDR2 FQGNSA.

This clonotype was picked up many times. This chain uses TRBV5-1 with TRBJ2-7; 9 nucleotides align to TRBD1. The CDR3 totals 16 residues. CDR1 is SGHRS and CDR2 is YFSETQ in the germline V gene. J was trimmed by 3 bases and V by 3 bases; bases with no gene match: 10. The CDR3 coding sequence is TGCGCCAGCAGCTCCCAGCCGGGGACAGGGAACTACGAGCAGTACTTC. This sequence encodes CASSSQPGTGNYEQYF. The entire variable domain, with the rest obtained from reference TRBV5-1 and TRBJ2-7, is as follows: KAGVTQTPRYLIKTRGQQVTLSCSPISGHRSVSWYQQTPGQGLQFLFEYFSETQRNKGNFPGRFSGRQFSNSRSEMNVSTLELGDSALYLCASSSQPGTGNYEQYFGPGTRLTVT.

This clonotype was observed at least ten times. The V gene is TRBV2, the J gene TRBJ2-1; possibly TRBD1 for D (5 bases). V was trimmed by 7 bases and J by 12 bases, leaving 28 bases between them. The CDR3 is made up of 16 amino acids. CDR1 and CDR2 from the germline V gene are SNHLY and FYNNEI. CDR3 nucleotide sequence: TGTGCCAGCACCCGAACGGACACCGGGTGGGGTGGTCGGCAGTTCTTC. Its protein is CASTRTDTGWGGRQFF. The full variable domain, its missing parts supplied by reference TRBV2 and TRBJ2-1, is EPEVTQTPSHQVTQMGQEVILRCVPISNHLYFYWYRQILGQKVEFLVSFYNNEISEKSEIFDDQFSVERPDGSNFTLKIRSTKLEDSAMYFCASTRTDTGWGGRQFFGPGTRLTVL.

This clonotype was observed many times. The chain uses TRBV3-1 and TRBJ2-1; 11 bases fit TRBD2. CDR3 size: 17 residues. CDR1 is LGHDT and CDR2 is YNNKEL in the germline V gene (reference sequence). J gave up 7 bases and V 4 bases, and 12 bases lay outside the gene matches. The CDR3 protein is CASSLRHGLAGRNEQFF. The CDR3 DNA is TGTGCCAGCAGCCTCCGGCACGGACTAGCGGGCAGAAATGAGCAGTTCTTC.

In this sample, this clonotype turned up many times. The rearrangement links TRBV27 to TRBJ1-1, with D possibly TRBD1 on 6 matching bases. Germline V gene sequence: CDR1 MNHEY, CDR2 SMNVEV (reference sequence). V dropped 4 bases and J dropped 4 bases, with 19 bases sitting between them. The CDR3 runs 16 residues. The CDR3 sequence: CASSSVAGRGGTEAFF. The CDR3 DNA reads as TGTGCCAGCAGTTCGGTGGCAGGGAGGGGGGGCACTGAAGCTTTCTTT.

This clonotype has a count of ten or more. This chain connects TRBV6-5 to TRBJ1-1; no reliable D call. This CDR3 is 12 amino acids long. In germline, CDR1 is MNHEY, CDR2 SVGAGI. V dropped 6 bases and J dropped 11 bases, with 16 bases sitting between them. CDR3 nucleotide sequence: TGTGCCAGCAGACAACCCCCGGGAAGGGCTTTCTTT. Its translation is CASRQPPGRAFF.

In this sample, this clonotype turned up many times. This sequence joins TRBV18 and TRBJ2-5; D unresolved. Germline CDR1 is KGHSH and CDR2 is LQKENI. The CDR3 sequence is 12 residues long. Trimming stripped 3 bases from V and 1 base from J, with 3 bases between. DNA of the CDR3: TGTGCCAGCTCACCTGGCCAAGAGACCCAGTACTTC. Amino acids: CASSPGQETQYF.

This clonotype showed up many times. The chain couples TRBV12-3 or TRBV12-4 to TRBJ1-2, with 7 bases matching TRBD1. This CDR3 comprises 17 residues. Germline trimming cut 2 bases from V and 2 bases from J; bases unmatched to any gene: 11. The CDR3: CASSLSPRQGGNYGYTF. In nucleotides, the CDR3 is TGTGCCAGCAGTTTAAGCCCCCGACAGGGAGGAAACTATGGCTACACCTTC.